This T cell receptor (beta chain) appears in the sequencing data of a study of control samples from healthy donors and cancer patients. Unmatched junction bases numbered 8, after V lost 1 base and J lost 4 bases. Germline CDR1 and CDR2: SGHVS and FQNEAQ. The CDR3 runs to 16 residues. Profiled with immunoSEQ multiplex PCR; TCRdb holds only in-frame clones, not every one. Here the sample spans tens of thousands of clones, 91% being singletons. The chain combines TRBV7-8 with TRBJ2-5, with 8 bases identical to TRBD2. The receptor was isolated from a man aged 30-40 years in good health. Sample: blood. CDR3 sequence reads: CASSLGGSGMGETQYF. The CDR3, as DNA: TGTGCCAGCAGCTTAGGAGGTAGCGGGATGGGAGAGACCCAGTACTTC.